This entry concerns a single TCR beta chain. The data were obtained in a study of OX40 agonist ivuxolimab in advanced cancers. As for the study in general: Two patients with cutaneous melanoma and one with hepatocellular carcinoma, three in total, showed partial responses.

Measured with immunoSEQ multiplex PCR; TCRdb has only the in-frame clones, and not every one. The sample yields 95,000 to 150,000 clones, about 93% seen once. Germline V gene data show CDR1 as SQVTM and CDR2 as ANQGSEA. The J segment lost 0 bases and the V segment lost 4 bases, leaving 7 bases of the junction unmatched. The CDR3 totals 15 residues. Systemic immunosuppression or autoimmune disease history was grounds to exclude patients. This clonotype originated in an adult with an advanced solid tumor such as melanoma, head and neck, liver or kidney cancer. The chain is built from TRBV29-1 and TRBJ2-5, with 8 bases identical to TRBD2. Sequences were derived from CD4+ or CD8+ T cells sorted from blood, sampled in a trial of the OX40 agonist ivuxolimab. CDR3 in DNA: TGCAGCGTTGTGGGGGGGACTAGACACCAAGAGACCCAGTACTTC. Protein product: CSVVGGTRHQETQYF.